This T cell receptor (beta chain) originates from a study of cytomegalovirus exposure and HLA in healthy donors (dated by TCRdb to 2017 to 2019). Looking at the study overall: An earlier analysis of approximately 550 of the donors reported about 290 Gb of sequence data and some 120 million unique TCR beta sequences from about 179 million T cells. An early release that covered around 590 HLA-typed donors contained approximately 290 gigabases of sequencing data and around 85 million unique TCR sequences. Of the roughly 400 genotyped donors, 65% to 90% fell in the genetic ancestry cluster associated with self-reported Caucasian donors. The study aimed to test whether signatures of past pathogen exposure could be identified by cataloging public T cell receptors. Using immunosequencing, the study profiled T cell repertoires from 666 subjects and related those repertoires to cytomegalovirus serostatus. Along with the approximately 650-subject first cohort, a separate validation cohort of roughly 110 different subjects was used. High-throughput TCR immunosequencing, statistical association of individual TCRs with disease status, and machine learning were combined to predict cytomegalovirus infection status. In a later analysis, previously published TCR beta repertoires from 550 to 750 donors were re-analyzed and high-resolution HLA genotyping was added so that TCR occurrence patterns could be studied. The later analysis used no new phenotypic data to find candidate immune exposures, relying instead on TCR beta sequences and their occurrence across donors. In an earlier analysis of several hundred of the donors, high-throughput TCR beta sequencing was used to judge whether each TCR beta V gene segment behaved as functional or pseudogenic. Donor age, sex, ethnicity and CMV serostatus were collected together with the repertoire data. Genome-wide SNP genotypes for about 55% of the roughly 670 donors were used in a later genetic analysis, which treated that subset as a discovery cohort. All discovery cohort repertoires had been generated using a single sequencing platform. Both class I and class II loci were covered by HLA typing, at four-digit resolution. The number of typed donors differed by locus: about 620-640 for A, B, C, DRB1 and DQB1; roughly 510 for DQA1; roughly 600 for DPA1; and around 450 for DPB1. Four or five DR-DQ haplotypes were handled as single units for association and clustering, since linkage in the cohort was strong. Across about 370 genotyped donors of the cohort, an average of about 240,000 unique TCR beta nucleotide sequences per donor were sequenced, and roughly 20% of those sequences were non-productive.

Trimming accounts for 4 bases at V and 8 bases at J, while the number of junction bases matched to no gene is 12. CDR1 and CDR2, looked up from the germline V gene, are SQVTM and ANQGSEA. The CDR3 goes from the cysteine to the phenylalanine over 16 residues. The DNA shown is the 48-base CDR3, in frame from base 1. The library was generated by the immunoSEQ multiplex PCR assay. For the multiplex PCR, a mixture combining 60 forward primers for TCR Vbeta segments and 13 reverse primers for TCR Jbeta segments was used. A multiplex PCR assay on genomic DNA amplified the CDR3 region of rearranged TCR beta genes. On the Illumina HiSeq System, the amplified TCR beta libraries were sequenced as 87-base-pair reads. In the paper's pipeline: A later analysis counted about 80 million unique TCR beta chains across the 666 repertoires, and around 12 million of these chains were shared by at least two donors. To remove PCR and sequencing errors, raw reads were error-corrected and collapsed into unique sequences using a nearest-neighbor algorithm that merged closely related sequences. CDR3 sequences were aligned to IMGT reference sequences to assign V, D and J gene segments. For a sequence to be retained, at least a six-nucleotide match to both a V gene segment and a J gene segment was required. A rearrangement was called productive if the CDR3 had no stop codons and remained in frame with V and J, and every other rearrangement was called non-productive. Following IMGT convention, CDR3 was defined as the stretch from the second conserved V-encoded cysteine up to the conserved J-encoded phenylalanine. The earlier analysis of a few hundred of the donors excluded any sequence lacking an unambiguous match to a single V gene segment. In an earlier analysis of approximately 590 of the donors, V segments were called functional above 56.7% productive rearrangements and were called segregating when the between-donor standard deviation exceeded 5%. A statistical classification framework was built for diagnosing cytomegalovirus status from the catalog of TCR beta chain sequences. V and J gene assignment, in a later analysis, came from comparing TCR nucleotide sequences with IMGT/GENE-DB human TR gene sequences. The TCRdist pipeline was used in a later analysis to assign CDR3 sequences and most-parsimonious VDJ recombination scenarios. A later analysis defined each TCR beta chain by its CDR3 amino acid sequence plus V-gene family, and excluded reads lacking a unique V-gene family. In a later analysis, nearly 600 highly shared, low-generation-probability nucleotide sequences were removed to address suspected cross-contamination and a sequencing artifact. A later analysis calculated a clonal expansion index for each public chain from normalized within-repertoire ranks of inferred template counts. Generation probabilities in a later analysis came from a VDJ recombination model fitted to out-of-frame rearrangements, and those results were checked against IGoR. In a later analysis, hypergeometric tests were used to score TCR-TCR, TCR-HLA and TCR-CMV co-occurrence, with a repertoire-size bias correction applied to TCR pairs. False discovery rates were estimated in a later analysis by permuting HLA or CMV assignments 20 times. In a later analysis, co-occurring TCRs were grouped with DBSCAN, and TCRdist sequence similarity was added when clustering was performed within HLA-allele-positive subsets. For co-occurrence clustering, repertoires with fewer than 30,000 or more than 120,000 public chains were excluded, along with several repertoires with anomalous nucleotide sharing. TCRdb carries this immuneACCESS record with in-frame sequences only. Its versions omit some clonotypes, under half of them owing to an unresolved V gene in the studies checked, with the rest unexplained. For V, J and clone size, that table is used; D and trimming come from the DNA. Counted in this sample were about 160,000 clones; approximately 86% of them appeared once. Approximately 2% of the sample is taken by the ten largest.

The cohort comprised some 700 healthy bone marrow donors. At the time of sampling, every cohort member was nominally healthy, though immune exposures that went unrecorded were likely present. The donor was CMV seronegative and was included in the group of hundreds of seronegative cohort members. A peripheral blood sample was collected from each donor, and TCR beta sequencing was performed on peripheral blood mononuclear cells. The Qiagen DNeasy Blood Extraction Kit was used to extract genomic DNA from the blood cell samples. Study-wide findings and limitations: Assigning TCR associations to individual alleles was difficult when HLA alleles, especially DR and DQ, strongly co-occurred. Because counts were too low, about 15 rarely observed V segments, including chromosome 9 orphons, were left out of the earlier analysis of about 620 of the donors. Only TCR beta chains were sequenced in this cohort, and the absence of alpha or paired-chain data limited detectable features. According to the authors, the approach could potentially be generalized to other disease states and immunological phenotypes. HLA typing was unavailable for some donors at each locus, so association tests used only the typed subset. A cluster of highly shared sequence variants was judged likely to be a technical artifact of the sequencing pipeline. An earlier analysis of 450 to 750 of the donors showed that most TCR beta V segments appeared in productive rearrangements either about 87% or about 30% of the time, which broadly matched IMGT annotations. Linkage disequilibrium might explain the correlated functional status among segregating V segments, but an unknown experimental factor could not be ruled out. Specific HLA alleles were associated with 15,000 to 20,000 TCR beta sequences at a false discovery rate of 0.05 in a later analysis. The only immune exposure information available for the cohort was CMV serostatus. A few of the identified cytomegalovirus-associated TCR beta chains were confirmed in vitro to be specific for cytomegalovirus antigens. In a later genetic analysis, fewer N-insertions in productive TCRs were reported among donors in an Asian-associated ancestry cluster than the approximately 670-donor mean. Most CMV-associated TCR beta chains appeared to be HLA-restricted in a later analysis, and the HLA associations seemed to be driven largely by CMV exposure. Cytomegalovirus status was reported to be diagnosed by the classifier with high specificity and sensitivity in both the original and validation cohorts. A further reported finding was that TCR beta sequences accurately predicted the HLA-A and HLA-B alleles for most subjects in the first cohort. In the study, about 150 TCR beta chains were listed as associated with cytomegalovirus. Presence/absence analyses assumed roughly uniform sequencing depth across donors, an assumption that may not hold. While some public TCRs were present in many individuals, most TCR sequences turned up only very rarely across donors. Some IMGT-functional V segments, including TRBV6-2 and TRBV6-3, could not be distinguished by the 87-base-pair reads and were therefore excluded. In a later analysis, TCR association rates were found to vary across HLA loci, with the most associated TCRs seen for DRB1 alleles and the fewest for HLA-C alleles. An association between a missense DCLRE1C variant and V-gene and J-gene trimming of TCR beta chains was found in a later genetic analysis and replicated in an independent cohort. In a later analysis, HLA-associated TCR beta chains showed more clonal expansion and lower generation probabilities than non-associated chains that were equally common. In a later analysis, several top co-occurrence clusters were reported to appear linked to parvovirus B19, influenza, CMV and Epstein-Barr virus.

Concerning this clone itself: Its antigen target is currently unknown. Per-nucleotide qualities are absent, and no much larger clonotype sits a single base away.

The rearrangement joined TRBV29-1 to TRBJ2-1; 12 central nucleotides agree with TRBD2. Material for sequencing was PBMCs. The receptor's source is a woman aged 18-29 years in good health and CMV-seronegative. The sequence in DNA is TGCAGCGTTGCCGGGGCCAGACTAGCGGGAGAAGATGAGCAGTTCTTC. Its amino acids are CSVAGARLAGEDEQFF.